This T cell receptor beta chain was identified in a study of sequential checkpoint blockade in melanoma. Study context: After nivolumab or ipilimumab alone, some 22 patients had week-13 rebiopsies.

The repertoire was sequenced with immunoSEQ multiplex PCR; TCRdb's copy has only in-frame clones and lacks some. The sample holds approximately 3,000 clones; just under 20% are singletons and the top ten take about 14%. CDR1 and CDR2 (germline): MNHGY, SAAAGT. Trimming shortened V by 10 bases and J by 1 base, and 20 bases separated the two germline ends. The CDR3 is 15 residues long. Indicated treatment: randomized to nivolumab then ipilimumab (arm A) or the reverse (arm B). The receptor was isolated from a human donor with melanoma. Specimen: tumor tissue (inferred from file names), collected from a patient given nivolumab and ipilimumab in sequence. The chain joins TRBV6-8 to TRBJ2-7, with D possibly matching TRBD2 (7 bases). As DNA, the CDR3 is TGTGCCATCCGGGGGGCAGGGGAAGGATCCTACGAGCAGTACTTC. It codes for CAIRGAGEGSYEQYF.